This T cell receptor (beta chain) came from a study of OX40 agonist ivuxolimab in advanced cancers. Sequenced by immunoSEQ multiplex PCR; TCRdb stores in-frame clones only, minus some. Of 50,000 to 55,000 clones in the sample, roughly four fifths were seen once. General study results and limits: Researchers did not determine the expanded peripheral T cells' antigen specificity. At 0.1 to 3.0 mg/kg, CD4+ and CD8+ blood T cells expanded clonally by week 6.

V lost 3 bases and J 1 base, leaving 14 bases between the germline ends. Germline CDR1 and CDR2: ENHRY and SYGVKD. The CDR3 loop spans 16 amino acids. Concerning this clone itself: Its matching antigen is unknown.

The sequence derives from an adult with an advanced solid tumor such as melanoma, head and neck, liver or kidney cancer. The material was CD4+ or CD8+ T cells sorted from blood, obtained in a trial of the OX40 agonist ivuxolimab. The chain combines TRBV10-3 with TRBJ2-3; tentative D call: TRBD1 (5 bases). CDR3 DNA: TGTGCCATCAGTGAAACCTCATCCAGGGGCACAGATACGCAGTATTTT. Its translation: CAISETSSRGTDTQYF.